The entry below gives a single T cell receptor (beta chain) sequence along with its context. Antigen specificity is unknown. This specimen belongs to a study of shared clonotypes between healthy human individuals. Study at large: Three CD4 naive, three CD4 memory, two CD8 naive and one CD8 memory plate were used per donor. Findings and caveats of the study: The small donor group covered limited genetic and exposure diversity.

Each sample came from a Caucasian adult donor living in Nashville, Tennessee. Naive CD4+ cells were CD45RA-selected; the remaining cells were memory. V dropped 4 bases and J dropped 1 base, with 6 bases sitting between them. The germline gives CDR1 MRHNA, CDR2 SNTAGT. The CDR3 length is 13 residues. Only in-frame clones appear in the TCRdb table, and some are missing; sequencing was by immunoSEQ multiplex PCR. Found here are 2 million to 3 million clones, just over 90% of them singletons; the top ten hold roughly 0.14%. Sequenced sample: naive CD4+ T cells sorted from blood. Subset: CD45RA+ positively selected. This TCR came from a man between 18 and 35 years old in good health. The J gene is TRBJ2-3, the V gene TRBV6-4; D ambiguous. The CDR3 DNA is TGTGCCAGCAGTGTGGCGGGCACAGATACGCAGTATTTT. Its translation is CASSVAGTDTQYF.